Described below is a single T cell receptor (beta chain) sequence and its context. Its matching antigen is unknown. The data derive from a study of cytomegalovirus exposure and HLA in healthy donors. Points from the study as a whole: In a later analysis, TCR association rates varied by HLA locus: DRB1 most, HLA-C fewest. In vitro work confirmed that a few CMV-associated chains recognize CMV antigens.

Amplification used 60 Vbeta primers and 13 Jbeta primers. Assay used: immunoSEQ multiplex PCR; TCRdb lists only in-frame clones, some missing. The table has more than 150,000 clones, roughly four fifths seen once. Sequenced input: PBMCs. This clonotype was sampled from a man aged 18-30 years in good health and CMV-seronegative.

The CDR3 region is CASSLNPSGRVHEQYF. DNA of the CDR3: TGTGCCAGCAGCTTGAACCCTAGCGGGAGGGTCCACGAGCAGTACTTC. The V call is TRBV7-9, the J call TRBJ2-7, with 12 bases identical to TRBD2. J lost 5 bases, V lost 3 bases, and 8 bases had no gene match. CDR1 is SEHNR, CDR2 FQNEAQ, per germline (reference sequence). CDR3 length equals 16 residues. The full variable domain, rest sourced from reference TRBV7-9 and TRBJ2-7, is DTGVSQNPRHKITKRGQNVTFRCDPISEHNRLYWYRQTLGQGPEFLTYFQNEAQLEKSRLLSDRFSAERPKGSFSTLEIQRTEQGDSAMYLCASSLNPSGRVHEQYFGPGTRLTVT.